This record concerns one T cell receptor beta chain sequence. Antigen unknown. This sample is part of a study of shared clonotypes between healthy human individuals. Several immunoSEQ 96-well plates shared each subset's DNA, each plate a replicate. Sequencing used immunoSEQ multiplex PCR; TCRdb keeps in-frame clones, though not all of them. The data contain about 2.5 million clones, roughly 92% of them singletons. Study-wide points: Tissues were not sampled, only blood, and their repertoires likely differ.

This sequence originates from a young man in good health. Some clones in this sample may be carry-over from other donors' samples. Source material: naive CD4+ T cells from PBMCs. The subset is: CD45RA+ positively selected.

CDR3 sequence reads: CATARVSGANVLTF. The CDR3, as DNA: TGTGCCACCGCGCGGGTGTCTGGGGCCAACGTCCTGACTTTC. This rearrangement joins TRBV15 to TRBJ2-6, with a weak D call TRBD2 (5 bases). CDR3 length: 14 amino acids. Trimming stripped 8 bases from V and 1 base from J, with 9 bases between. The germline gives CDR1 LNHNV, CDR2 YYDKDF (reference sequence).